What follows is one TCR beta chain and its context. Germline CDR1 and CDR2: SGHRS and YFSETQ. Trimming shortened V by 0 bases and J by 7 bases, and 16 bases separated the two germline ends. The CDR3 extends over 15 amino acids. The sample comes from a study of T-cell reconstitution after alpha-beta-depleted transplantation in children. Unique molecular identifiers were built into the TCRbeta library. TCRdb re-called the PCR reads with MiXCR, one entry per CDR3 protein. The sample includes about 980,000 distinct CDR3 sequences, roughly 31% seen only once; the top ten take about 28%. The TCR was taken from a boy younger than two who had a stem cell transplant for SCID, so the T cells may come from the graft donor. The specimen comprised PBMCs, mostly from graft donor cells, sampled 360 days after TCRalphabeta/CD19-depleted stem cell transplant. This chain links TRBV5-1 with TRBJ1-1, with D perhaps TRBD1 (6 bases). CDR3 sequence: CASSLEPGASGEAFF. In DNA form, the CDR3 reads TGCGCCAGCAGCTTGGAGCCAGGGGCGTCGGGTGAAGCTTTCTTT. The full variable domain, in which reference TRBV5-1 and TRBJ1-1 provide the parts outside the CDR3, is KAGVTQTPRYLIKTRGQQVTLSCSPISGHRSVSWYQQTPGQGLQFLFEYFSETQRNKGNFPGRFSGRQFSNSRSEMNVSTLELGDSALYLCASSLEPGASGEAFFGQGTRLTVV.